The sequence of this TCR beta chain was determined in a study of OX40 agonist ivuxolimab in advanced cancers. On the study more broadly: A mean age of 60 years, range about 20 to 79, was recorded, and about 83% were male. General study points: Fewer expanded clones were found on average in CD4+ than in CD8+ T cells.

Data came from immunoSEQ multiplex PCR; TCRdb stores just in-frame clones and leaves some out. The table lists some 77,000 clones, approximately 85% of them singletons. On this clone itself: Its antigen is undetermined.

The source is an adult with an advanced solid tumor such as melanoma, head and neck, liver or kidney cancer. Sequencing used CD4+ or CD8+ T cells sorted from blood, obtained in a trial of the OX40 agonist ivuxolimab.

The CDR3 region is CASSLSRANTEAFF. The CDR3 DNA sequence: TGTGCCAGCAGTTTGTCCAGGGCGAACACTGAAGCTTTCTTT. The chain has TRBV27 and TRBJ1-1; weak D call: TRBD1 (5 bases). The CDR3 is 14 residues long. V lost 3 bases to trimming and J lost 1 base, with 9 bases between them. Germline V gene sequence: CDR1 MNHEY, CDR2 SMNVEV (reference sequence).